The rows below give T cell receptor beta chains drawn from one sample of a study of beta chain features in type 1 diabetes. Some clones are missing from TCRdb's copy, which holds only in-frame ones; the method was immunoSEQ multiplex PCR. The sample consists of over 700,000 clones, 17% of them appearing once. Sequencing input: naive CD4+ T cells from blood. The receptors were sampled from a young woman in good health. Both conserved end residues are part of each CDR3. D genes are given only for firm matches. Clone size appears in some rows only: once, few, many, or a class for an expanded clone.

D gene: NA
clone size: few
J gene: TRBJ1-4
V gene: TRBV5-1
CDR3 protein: CASSFRGEKLFF
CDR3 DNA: TGCGCCAGCAGCTTCAGAGGTGAAAAACTGTTTTTT

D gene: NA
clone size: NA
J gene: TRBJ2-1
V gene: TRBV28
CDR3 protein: CASKYGVNEQFF
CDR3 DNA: TGTGCCAGCAAGTACGGGGTCAATGAGCAGTTCTTC

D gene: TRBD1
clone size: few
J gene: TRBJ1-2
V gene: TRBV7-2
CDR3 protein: CASSETGSSGYTF
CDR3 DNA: TGTGCCAGCAGCGAGACAGGGTCTTCTGGCTACACCTTC

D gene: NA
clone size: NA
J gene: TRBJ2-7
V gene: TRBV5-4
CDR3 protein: CASSGSIGLYEQYF
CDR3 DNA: TGTGCCAGCAGCGGGTCCATAGGGCTTTACGAGCAGTACTTC

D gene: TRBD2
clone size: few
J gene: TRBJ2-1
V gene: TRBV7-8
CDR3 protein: CASSLAGTSAYNEQFF
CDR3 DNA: TGTGCCAGCAGCTTGGCCGGGACTAGCGCCTACAATGAGCAGTTCTTC

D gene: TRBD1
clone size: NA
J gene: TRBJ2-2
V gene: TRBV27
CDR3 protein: CASSFWGQGNTGELFF
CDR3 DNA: TGTGCCAGCAGTTTTTGGGGACAGGGGAACACCGGGGAGCTGTTTTTT

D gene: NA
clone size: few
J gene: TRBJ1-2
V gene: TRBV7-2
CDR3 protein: CASSPGGVDYGYTF
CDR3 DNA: TGTGCCAGCAGCCCGGGCGGGGTTGACTATGGCTACACCTTC

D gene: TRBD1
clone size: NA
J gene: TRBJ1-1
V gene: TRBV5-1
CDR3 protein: CASRWEGGTLAFF
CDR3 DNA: TGCGCCAGCAGGTGGGAAGGGGGCACGTTAGCTTTCTTT

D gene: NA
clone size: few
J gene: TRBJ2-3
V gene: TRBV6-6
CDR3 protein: CASSPGDTQYF
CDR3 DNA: TGTGCCAGCTCCCCGGGGGATACGCAGTATTTT

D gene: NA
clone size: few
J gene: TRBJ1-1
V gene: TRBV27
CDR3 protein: CASSLLPNTEAFF
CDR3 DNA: TGTGCCAGCAGCTTACTCCCGAACACTGAAGCTTTCTTT

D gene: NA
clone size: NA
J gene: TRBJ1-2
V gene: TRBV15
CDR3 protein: CATSRDRNYGYTF
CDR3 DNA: TGTGCCACCAGCAGAGATAGGAACTATGGCTACACCTTC

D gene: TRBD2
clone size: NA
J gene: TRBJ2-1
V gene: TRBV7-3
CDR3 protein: CASSRTGTSGRNEQFF
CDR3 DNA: TGTGCCAGCAGCCGGACCGGGACTAGCGGGAGGAATGAGCAGTTCTTC

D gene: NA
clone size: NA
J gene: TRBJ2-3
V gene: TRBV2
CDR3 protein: CASRQDTDTQYF
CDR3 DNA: TGTGCCAGCAGACAGGACACAGATACGCAGTATTTT

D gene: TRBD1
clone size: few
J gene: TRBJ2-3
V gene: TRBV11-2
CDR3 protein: CASSDRTGWSTDTQYF
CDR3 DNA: TGTGCCAGCAGCGACCGGACAGGGTGGAGCACAGATACGCAGTATTTT

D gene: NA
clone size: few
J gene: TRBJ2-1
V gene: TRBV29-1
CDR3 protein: CSVYGSSSYNEQFF
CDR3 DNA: TGCAGCGTGTACGGGTCGAGCTCCTACAATGAGCAGTTCTTC

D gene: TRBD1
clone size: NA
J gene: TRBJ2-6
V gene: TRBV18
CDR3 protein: CASSPVRDRSSGANVLTF
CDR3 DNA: TGTGCCAGCTCACCGGTGCGGGACAGGAGTTCCGGGGCCAACGTCCTGACTTTC

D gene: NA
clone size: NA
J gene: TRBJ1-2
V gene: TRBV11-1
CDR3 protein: CASSLALPIEVYGYTF
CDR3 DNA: TGTGCCAGCAGCTTAGCGTTGCCAATCGAGGTCTATGGCTACACCTTC

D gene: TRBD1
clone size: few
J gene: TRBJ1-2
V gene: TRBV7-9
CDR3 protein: CASSPTMGTGGLGDNGYTF
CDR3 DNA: TGTGCCAGCAGCCCAACAATGGGGACAGGGGGCCTGGGCGACAATGGCTACACCTTC